This T cell receptor (beta chain) was identified in a study of T cell responses to AZD1222 COVID-19 vaccine. Overall study results and limits: Spike-wide vaccine-associated CD4 TCRs dominated at 160-218 and 743-854. Of the AZD1222 recipients, only 5 to 7 were seropositive at baseline.

CDR3 length equals 10 residues. The germline V and J ends were trimmed by 7 bases and 6 bases, with 9 bases remaining between them. Germline V gene sequence: CDR1 GTSNPN, CDR2 SVGIG (reference sequence). A note on this clone: The antigen remains unidentified.

Clones were read by immunoSEQ multiplex PCR, and TCRdb kept only the in-frame ones, dropping some. The sample records about 190,000 clones, approximately 94% being singletons. The input for sequencing was peripheral blood, taken 28 days after the second dose of the MenACWY control vaccine. The chain combines TRBV30 with TRBJ1-1; weak D call: TRBD1 (5 bases). The TCR sequence derives from an adult who received the MenACWY meningococcal vaccine as a control. The CDR3 spells CASPGPEAFF. In DNA form, the CDR3 reads TGTGCCTCCCCAGGGCCTGAAGCTTTCTTT.